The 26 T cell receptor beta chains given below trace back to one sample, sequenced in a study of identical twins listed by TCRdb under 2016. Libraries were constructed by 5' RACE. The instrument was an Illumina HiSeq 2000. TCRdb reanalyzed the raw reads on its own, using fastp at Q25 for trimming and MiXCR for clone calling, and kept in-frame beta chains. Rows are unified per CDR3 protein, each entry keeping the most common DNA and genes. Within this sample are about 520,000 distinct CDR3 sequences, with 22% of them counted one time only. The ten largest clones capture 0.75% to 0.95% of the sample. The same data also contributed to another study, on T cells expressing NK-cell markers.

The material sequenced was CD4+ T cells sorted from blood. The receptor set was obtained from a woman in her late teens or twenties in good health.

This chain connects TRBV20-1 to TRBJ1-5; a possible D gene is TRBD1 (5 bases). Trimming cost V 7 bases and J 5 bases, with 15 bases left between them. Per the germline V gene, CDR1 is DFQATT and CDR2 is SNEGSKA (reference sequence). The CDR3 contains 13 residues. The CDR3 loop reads CSVPGPFDQPQHF. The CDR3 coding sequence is TGCAGTGTCCCGGGGCCATTCGATCAGCCCCAGCATTTT.

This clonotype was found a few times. In DNA form, the CDR3 reads TGCAGTGCTAGTGGAAAGCAAACAGATACGCAGTATTTT. It encodes CSASGKQTDTQYF. The chain has TRBV20-1 and TRBJ2-3; the D is unclear. The germline V gene has CDR1 DFQATT and CDR2 SNEGSKA (reference sequence). Trimming removed 3 bases at V and 3 bases at J, with 10 bases between. The CDR3 is made up of 13 amino acids.

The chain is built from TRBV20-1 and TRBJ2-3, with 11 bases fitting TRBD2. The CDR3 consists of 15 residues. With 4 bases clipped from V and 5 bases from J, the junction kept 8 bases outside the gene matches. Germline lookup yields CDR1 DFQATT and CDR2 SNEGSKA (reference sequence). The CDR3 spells CSATPVAGGQDTQYF. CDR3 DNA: TGCAGTGCTACGCCAGTAGCGGGGGGGCAAGATACGCAGTATTTT.

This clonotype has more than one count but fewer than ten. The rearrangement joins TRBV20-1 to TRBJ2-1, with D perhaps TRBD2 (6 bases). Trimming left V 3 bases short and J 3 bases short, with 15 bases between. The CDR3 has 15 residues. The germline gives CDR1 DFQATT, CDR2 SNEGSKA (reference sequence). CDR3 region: CSARAGTRYYNEQFF. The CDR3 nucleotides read TGCAGTGCTAGGGCCGGGACTCGATACTACAATGAGCAGTTCTTC.

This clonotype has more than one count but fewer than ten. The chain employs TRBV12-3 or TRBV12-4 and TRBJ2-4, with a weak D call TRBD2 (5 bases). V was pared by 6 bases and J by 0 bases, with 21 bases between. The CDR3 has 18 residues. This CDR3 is CASSLRGDYHLAKNIQYF. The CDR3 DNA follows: TGTGCCAGCAGCCTCAGAGGAGACTATCATCTAGCCAAAAACATTCAGTACTTC.

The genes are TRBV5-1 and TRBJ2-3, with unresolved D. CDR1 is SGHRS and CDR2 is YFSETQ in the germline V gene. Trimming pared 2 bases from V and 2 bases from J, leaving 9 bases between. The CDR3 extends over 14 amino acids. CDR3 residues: CASSFNYNTDTQYF. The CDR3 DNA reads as TGCGCCAGCAGCTTCAACTACAACACAGATACGCAGTATTTT.

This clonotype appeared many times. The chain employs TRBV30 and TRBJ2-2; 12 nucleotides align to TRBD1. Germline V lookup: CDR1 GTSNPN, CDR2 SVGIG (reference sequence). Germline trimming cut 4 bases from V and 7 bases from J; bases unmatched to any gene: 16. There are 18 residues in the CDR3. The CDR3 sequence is CAWNPLVPGQGAGGELFF. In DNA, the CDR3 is TGTGCCTGGAATCCCCTCGTACCGGGACAGGGGGCTGGCGGGGAGCTGTTTTTT.

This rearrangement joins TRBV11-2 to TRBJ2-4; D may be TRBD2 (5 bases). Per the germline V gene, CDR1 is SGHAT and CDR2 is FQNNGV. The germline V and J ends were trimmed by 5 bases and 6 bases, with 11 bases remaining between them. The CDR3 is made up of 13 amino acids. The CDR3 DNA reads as TGTGCCAGCAGCAGGGAGCCGGGAAACATTCAGTACTTC. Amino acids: CASSREPGNIQYF.

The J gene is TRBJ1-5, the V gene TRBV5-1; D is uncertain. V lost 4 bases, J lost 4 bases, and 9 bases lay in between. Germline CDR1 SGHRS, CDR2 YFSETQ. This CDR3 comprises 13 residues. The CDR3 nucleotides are TGCGCCAGCAGCCCCGGAGAGAATCAGCCCCAGCATTTT. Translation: CASSPGENQPQHF.

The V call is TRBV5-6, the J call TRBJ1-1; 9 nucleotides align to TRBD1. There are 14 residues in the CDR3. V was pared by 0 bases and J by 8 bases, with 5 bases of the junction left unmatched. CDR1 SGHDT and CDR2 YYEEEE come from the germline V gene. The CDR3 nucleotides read TGTGCCAGCAGCTTGGGGGGACAGGGTATGGAAGCTTTCTTT. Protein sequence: CASSLGGQGMEAFF.

CDR3 protein: CASSWNRVNTEAFF. CDR3 nucleotides: TGCGCCAGCAGCTGGAACAGGGTGAACACTGAAGCTTTCTTT. This rearrangement joins TRBV5-1 to TRBJ1-1, with TRBD1 as a possible D gene (6 bases). The CDR3 spans 14 residues. CDR1 and CDR2 (germline): SGHRS, YFSETQ. V lost 3 bases, J lost 0 bases, and 9 bases lay in between.

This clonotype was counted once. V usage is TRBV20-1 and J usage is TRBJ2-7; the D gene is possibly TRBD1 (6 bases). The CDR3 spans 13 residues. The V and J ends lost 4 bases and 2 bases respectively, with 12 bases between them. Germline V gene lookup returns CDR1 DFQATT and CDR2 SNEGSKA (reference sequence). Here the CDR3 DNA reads TGCAGTGCTACCCCCCGGGACACCTACGAGCAGTACTTC. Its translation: CSATPRDTYEQYF.

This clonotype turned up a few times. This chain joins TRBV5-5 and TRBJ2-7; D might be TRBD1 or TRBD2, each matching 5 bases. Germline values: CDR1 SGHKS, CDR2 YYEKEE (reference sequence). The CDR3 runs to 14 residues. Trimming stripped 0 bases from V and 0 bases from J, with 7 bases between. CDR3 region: CASSLGGYSYEQYF. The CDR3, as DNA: TGTGCCAGCAGCTTGGGGGGGTACTCCTACGAGCAGTACTTC.

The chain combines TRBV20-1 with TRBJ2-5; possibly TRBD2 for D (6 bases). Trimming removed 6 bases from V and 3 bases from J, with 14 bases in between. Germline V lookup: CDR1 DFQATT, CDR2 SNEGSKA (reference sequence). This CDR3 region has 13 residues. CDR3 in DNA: TGCAGTGCCACCGGGACTTACGAAGAGACCCAGTACTTC. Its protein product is CSATGTYEETQYF.

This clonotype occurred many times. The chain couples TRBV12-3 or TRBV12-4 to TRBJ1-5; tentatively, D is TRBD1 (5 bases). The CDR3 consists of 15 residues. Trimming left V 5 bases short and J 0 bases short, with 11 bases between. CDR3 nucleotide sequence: TGTGCCAGCAGTAAGGGACTTTCTAGCAATCAGCCCCAGCATTTT. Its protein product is CASSKGLSSNQPQHF.

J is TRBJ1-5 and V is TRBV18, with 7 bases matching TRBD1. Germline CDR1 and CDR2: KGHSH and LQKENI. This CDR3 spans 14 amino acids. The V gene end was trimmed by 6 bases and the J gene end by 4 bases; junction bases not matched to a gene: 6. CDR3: CASSETGLNQPQHF. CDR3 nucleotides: TGTGCCAGCTCGGAGACAGGGTTGAATCAGCCCCAGCATTTT.

As DNA, the CDR3 is TGTGCCAGCAGCTTAGTCGGGACTACTGCGGGCAAAAACATTCAGTACTTC. Translated: CASSLVGTTAGKNIQYF. V usage is TRBV7-8 and J usage is TRBJ2-4; 7 bases are a match to TRBD2. Germline CDR1 and CDR2: SGHVS and FQNEAQ. The CDR3 loop spans 17 amino acids. The trim removed 1 base at V and 3 bases at J, leaving 9 bases unmatched. Full variable domain (rest looked up from reference TRBV7-8 and TRBJ2-4): GAGVSQSPRYKVAKRGQDVALRCDPISGHVSLFWYQQALGQGPEFLTYFQNEAQLDKSGLPSDRFFAERPEGSVSTLKIQRTQQEDSAVYLCASSLVGTTAGKNIQYFGAGTRLSVL.

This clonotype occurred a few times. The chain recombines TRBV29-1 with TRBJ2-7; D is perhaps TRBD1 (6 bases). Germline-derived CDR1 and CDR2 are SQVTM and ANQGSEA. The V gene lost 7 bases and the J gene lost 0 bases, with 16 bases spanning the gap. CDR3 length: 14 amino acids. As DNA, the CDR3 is TGCAGCGACGTCGGGGACACGAGCTCCTACGAGCAGTACTTC. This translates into CSDVGDTSSYEQYF.

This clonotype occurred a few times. The CDR3 sequence: CASSQGGTSGRNEQYF. The DNA for the CDR3 is TGCGCCAGCAGCCAAGGGGGTACTAGCGGGAGGAACGAGCAGTACTTC. J is TRBJ2-7 and V is TRBV4-3; 12 nucleotides align to TRBD2. Germline V gene data show CDR1 as LGHNA and CDR2 as YSLEER. There are 16 residues in the CDR3. With 1 base clipped from V and 5 bases from J, the junction kept 6 bases outside the gene matches.

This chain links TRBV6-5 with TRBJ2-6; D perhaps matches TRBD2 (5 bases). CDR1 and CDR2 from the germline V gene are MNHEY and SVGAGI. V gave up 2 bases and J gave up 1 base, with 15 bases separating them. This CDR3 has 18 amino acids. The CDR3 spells CASSYEAPGYSGANVLTF. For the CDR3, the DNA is TGTGCCAGCAGTTACGAAGCGCCGGGGTATTCTGGGGCCAACGTCCTGACTTTC.

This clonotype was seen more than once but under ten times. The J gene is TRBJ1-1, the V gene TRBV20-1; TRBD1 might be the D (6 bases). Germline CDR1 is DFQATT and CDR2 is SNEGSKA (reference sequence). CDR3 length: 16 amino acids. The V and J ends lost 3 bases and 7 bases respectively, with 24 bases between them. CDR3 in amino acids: CSARRQGTPHWLEAFF. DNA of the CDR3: TGCAGTGCTAGGAGGCAGGGGACCCCCCATTGGCTTGAAGCTTTCTTT.

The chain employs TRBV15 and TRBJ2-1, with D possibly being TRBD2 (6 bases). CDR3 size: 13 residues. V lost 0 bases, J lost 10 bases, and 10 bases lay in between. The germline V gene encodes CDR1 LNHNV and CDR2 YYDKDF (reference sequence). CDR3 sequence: CATSRDVGGEQFF. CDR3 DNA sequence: TGTGCCACCAGCAGAGATGTCGGAGGGGAGCAGTTCTTC.

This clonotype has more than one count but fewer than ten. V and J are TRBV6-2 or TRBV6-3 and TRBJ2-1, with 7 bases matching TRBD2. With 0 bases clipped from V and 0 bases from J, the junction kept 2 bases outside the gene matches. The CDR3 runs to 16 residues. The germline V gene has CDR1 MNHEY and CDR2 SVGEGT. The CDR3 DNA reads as TGTGCCAGCAGTTACTCGCGGGGGACCTCCTACAATGAGCAGTTCTTC. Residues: CASSYSRGTSYNEQFF.

CDR3 nucleotide sequence: TGTGCCAGCAGCCCGAAGCCGGGACAGGAGGCCTACGAGCAGTACTTC. Its protein is CASSPKPGQEAYEQYF. The chain is built from TRBV7-4 and TRBJ2-7, with TRBD1 matching 8 bases. The germline gives CDR1 SGHVT, CDR2 SQSDAQ. CDR3 length: 16 amino acids. The ends lost 5 bases at V and 2 bases at J; junction bases unmatched: 11.

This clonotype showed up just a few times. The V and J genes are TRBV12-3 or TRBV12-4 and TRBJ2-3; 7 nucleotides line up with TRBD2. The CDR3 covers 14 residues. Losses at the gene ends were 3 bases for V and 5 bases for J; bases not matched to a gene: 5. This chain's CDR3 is CASSFPVAGDTQYF. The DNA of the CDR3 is TGTGCCAGCAGTTTCCCGGTAGCGGGAGATACGCAGTATTTT.

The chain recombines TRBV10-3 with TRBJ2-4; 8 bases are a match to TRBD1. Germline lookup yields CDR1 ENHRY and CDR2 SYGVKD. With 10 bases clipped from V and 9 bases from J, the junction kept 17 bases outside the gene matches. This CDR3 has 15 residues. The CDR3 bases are TGTGCCACTGCGACAGGGGATGTTACAAATGGCATTCAGTACTTC. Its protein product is CATATGDVTNGIQYF.